These T cell receptor beta chains were read from a single sample in a study of blood T cell repertoires in COVID-19. Using immunoSEQ multiplex PCR, the repertoire was profiled, and TCRdb retains in-frame clones only, with some absent. The sample records 450,000 or so clones, about 88% being singletons. Sequencing was carried out using peripheral blood. The receptors here all came from a man in his late teens or twenties with COVID-19, enrolled during active disease. Each CDR3 is given with its conserved first and last residue. A D gene is named only where the DNA matches it firmly. A clone size is listed for some rows: how often the clone was seen (once, few, many), or a class if it is expanded.

d_call clone_size j_call v_call cdr3_nt cdr3_aa
TRBD2 - TRBJ2-1 TRBV29-1 TGCAGCGTTGAACTAGCGGGAGAACTATCCAATGAGCAGTTCTTC CSVELAGELSNEQFF
- - TRBJ2-2 TRBV11-3 TGTGCCAGCAGCCTAGGGCTAGGCAACGGGGAGCTGTTTTTT CASSLGLGNGELFF
- - TRBJ2-7 TRBV5-4 TGTGCCAGCAGCTTGCCCAGGGGACGCGAGCAGTACTTC CASSLPRGREQYF
- - TRBJ2-5 TRBV7-9 TGTGCCAGCAGATACGACAGAAACCAAGAGACCCAGTACTTC CASRYDRNQETQYF
- - TRBJ2-5 TRBV24-1 TGTGCCACCAGTGATCCAGGGGTCTTAGAGACCCAGTACTTC CATSDPGVLETQYF
- - TRBJ1-1 TRBV7-9 TGTGCCAGCAGCCCGAGCCCAGGGACAACGTACACTGAAGCTTTCTTT CASSPSPGTTYTEAFF
TRBD2 - TRBJ2-1 TRBV10-3 TGTGCCATCAGTGAGTCTAGCGGGATATACAATGAGCAGTTCTTC CAISESSGIYNEQFF
- - TRBJ1-1 TRBV9 TGTGCCAGCAGCGCAACCCAACAGGGTGTCATAGCTTTCTTT CASSATQQGVIAFF
TRBD2 once TRBJ2-1 TRBV29-1 TGCAGCGCCATCCGGACGGGGGGAGTCTACAATGAGCAGTTCTTC CSAIRTGGVYNEQFF
TRBD1 - TRBJ1-6 TRBV18 TGTGCCACCGCCGGGACAGGGGATAAAGGGCCCCTCCACTTT CATAGTGDKGPLHF
TRBD1 - TRBJ1-2 TRBV7-9 TGTGCCAGCAGCTTACCCGGACAGGGGGGCCCCTATGGCTACACCTTC CASSLPGQGGPYGYTF
TRBD1 - TRBJ1-4 TRBV5-5 TGTGCCAGCAGCGGGGAGACAGGGACAACTAATGAAAAACTGTTTTTT CASSGETGTTNEKLFF
- - TRBJ1-1 TRBV6-6 TGTGCCAGCGCTCACGCAGGGGTTACCACTGAAGCTTTCTTT CASAHAGVTTEAFF
TRBD2 - TRBJ2-3 TRBV24-1 TGTGCCACCAGTGAGACCGGGACTACCCGTACGCAGTATTTT CATSETGTTRTQYF
- - TRBJ1-1 TRBV5-5 TGTGCCAGCAGCTTGGCACAGGCAAACACTGAAGCTTTCTTT CASSLAQANTEAFF
- - TRBJ2-6 TRBV7-3 TGTGCCAGCAGCTTATTCGCCGCCGGGGGTACTGGGGCCAACGTCCTGACTTTC CASSLFAAGGTGANVLTF
- - TRBJ2-5 TRBV5-1 TGCGCCAGCAGCCCAATAGGAAGGACTGCGTACCAAGAGACCCAGTACTTC CASSPIGRTAYQETQYF
TRBD1 - TRBJ1-2 TRBV5-4 TGTGCCAGCAGCCCCGGACAGGGGGTGGGCTACACCTTC CASSPGQGVGYTF
TRBD2 - TRBJ2-1 TRBV28 TGTGCCGTCTGGACTAGCGAGTACAATGAGCAGTTCTTC CAVWTSEYNEQFF
- - TRBJ2-3 TRBV9 TGTGCCAGCAAAGGGGGATCCTCCGCAGATACGCAGTATTTT CASKGGSSADTQYF
- - TRBJ1-1 TRBV25-1 TGTGCCAGCAGTGATGGAGGGGCGAACACTGAAGCTTTCTTT CASSDGGANTEAFF
TRBD2 - TRBJ2-2 TRBV5-4 TGTGCCAGCAGCTTACTAGCGGGGGACCTCACCGGGGAGCTGTTTTTT CASSLLAGDLTGELFF
- - TRBJ1-1 TRBV3-1/TRBV3-2 TGTGCCAGCAGCCGACCCTCAAGAGGGGAAGCTTTCTTT CASSRPSRGEAFF
TRBD1 - TRBJ2-7 TRBV5-6 TGTGCCAGCAGCTGGGACAGGGTTAACGAGCAGTACTTC CASSWDRVNEQYF
TRBD1 - TRBJ1-1 TRBV20-1 TGCAGTGCTAGTCCTCGGGACAGGGTAAAGAACACTGAAGCTTTCTTT CSASPRDRVKNTEAFF
TRBD1 - TRBJ1-1 TRBV11-2 TGTGCCAGCAGCCCCACTAGGACAGGGGCAACTGAAGCTTTCTTT CASSPTRTGATEAFF
- - TRBJ2-1 TRBV30 TGTGCCTGGAGTGTGGGGCAGTGGAATGAGCAGTTCTTC CAWSVGQWNEQFF
- - TRBJ1-2 TRBV2 TGTGCCGGAGGACAGTCTAACTATGGCTACACCTTC CAGGQSNYGYTF
TRBD1 - TRBJ2-1 TRBV23-1 TGCGCCAGCAGTTCAAGACAGGGGTCCTACAATGAGCAGTTCTTC CASSSRQGSYNEQFF
- - TRBJ2-2 TRBV5-1 TGCGCCAGCAGCTTGGTGGTATCGGGAAGCACCGGGGAGCTGTTTTTT CASSLVVSGSTGELFF
TRBD2 - TRBJ2-2 TRBV6-5 TGTGCCAGCATCGAGCGGGAGAACACCGGGGAGCTGTTTTTT CASIERENTGELFF
- - TRBJ1-1 TRBV7-9 TGTGCCAGCAGCTTAGTTGGGAGCGTTGAAGCTTTCTTT CASSLVGSVEAFF
- - TRBJ2-6 TRBV4-1 TGCGCCAGCAGCCCCTCAGGGGTCCCTGGGGCCAACGTCCTGACTTTC CASSPSGVPGANVLTF
- - TRBJ1-5 TRBV19 TGTGCCAGTACCGATAGGAGATCGGCGCTGTATAGCAATCAGCCCCAGCATTTT CASTDRRSALYSNQPQHF
TRBD1 once TRBJ2-4 TRBV19 TGTGCCAGTAGTATAGAAGAGGGGGCTGGGTACATTCAGTACTTC CASSIEEGAGYIQYF
- few TRBJ1-2 TRBV2 TGTGCCAGCAGTGACGTAGTCCGCTCCGTGGATGGCTACACCTTC CASSDVVRSVDGYTF
TRBD1 - TRBJ1-3 TRBV6-6 TGTGCCAGCAGTTACTCGACTACAGGGGCTGGAAACACCATATATTTT CASSYSTTGAGNTIYF
- - TRBJ1-5 TRBV28 TGTGCCAGCAGAGGGCTTTTTCGGGGGACGAGTAGGAGCAATCAGCCCCAGCATTTT CASRGLFRGTSRSNQPQHF
- - TRBJ1-4 TRBV11-2 TGTGCCAGCAGGGGTACAGGGAGGGGAGCTAATGAAAAACTGTTTTTT CASRGTGRGANEKLFF
- - TRBJ2-5 TRBV2 TGTGCCAGCAGTCCCTCCCGGGAGGAGACCCAGTACTTC CASSPSREETQYF
- - TRBJ1-2 TRBV4-2 TGTGCCAGCAGCCAAGGGGAAGTCAGGGACTATGGCTACACCTTC CASSQGEVRDYGYTF